Below are 31 T cell receptor beta chains sequenced from a single sample in a study of blood T cell repertoires in COVID-19. Clones were read by immunoSEQ multiplex PCR, and TCRdb kept only the in-frame ones, dropping some. Here the sample spans 130,000 to 150,000 clones, just under 85% being singletons. The source material was peripheral blood. These TCRs come from an elderly woman with acute or convalescent COVID-19.

The CDR3 sequence: CASRQGQGYGYTF. The CDR3, as DNA: TGTGCCAGCAGACAGGGACAGGGGTATGGCTACACCTTC. The V gene is TRBV12-3 or TRBV12-4, the J gene TRBJ1-2, with 10 bases fitting TRBD1. V shed 6 bases, J shed 5 bases, and the junction held 3 bases outside the gene matches. The CDR3 covers 13 residues.

The chain carries TRBV29-1 and TRBJ2-1; D possibly corresponds to TRBD1 (5 bases). Germline CDR1 is SQVTM and CDR2 is ANQGSEA. V lost 6 bases to trimming and J lost 8 bases, with 14 bases between them. The CDR3 sequence is 12 residues long. The CDR3 nucleotides read TGCAGCGTACACGTCCCGACAGATGAGCAGTTCTTC. It codes for CSVHVPTDEQFF.

The chain uses TRBV7-9 and TRBJ2-1; 10 nucleotides agree with TRBD2. The CDR3 length is 17 residues. CDR1 and CDR2 from the germline V gene are SEHNR and FQNEAQ (reference sequence). V dropped 2 bases and J dropped 6; count of bases not matched to a gene: 10. DNA of the CDR3: TGTGCCAGCAGCTTACGGTTTCTAGCGGGGGCGGGCAATGAGCAGTTCTTC. Translated: CASSLRFLAGAGNEQFF.

V and J are TRBV5-1 and TRBJ2-3; D perhaps matches TRBD2 (5 bases). Trimming took off 0 bases at V and 2 bases at J, with 10 bases between the two ends. CDR3 size: 15 residues. The germline gives CDR1 SGHRS, CDR2 YFSETQ. The chain's CDR3 is CASSLAERHTDTQYF. DNA of the CDR3: TGCGCCAGCAGCTTGGCCGAGCGGCACACAGATACGCAGTATTTT.

This clone was detected only a few times. CDR3 nucleotide sequence: TGTGCCAGCAGCGGGACAGGGTACGAGCAGTACTTC. This gives the protein CASSGTGYEQYF. The chain uses TRBV7-9 and TRBJ2-7; 9 bases fit TRBD1. This CDR3 spans 12 amino acids. The ends lost 5 bases at V and 4 bases at J; junction bases unmatched: 0. The germline V gene encodes CDR1 SEHNR and CDR2 FQNEAQ (reference sequence).

The chain combines TRBV5-1 with TRBJ2-5; D remains unclear. Trimming shortened V by 4 bases and J by 4 bases, and 11 bases separated the two germline ends. The length of the CDR3 is 13 residues. In germline, CDR1 is SGHRS, CDR2 YFSETQ. This chain's CDR3 is CASSSSNTETQYF. The CDR3 bases are TGCGCCAGCAGCAGCTCCAATACAGAGACCCAGTACTTC.

The chain recombines TRBV5-6 with TRBJ1-5, with a tentative D call TRBD1 (5 bases). V was trimmed by 0 bases and J by 6 bases, leaving 13 bases between them. The V gene's germline CDR1 is SGHDT and CDR2 YYEEEE. The CDR3 has 15 amino acids. CDR3 loop: CASSLEGRVGQPQHF. The CDR3 region has the DNA TGTGCCAGCAGCTTGGAGGGGAGGGTGGGTCAGCCCCAGCATTTT. Together with reference TRBV5-6 and TRBJ1-5, the CDR3 gives the full variable domain: DAGVTQSPTHLIKTRGQQVTLRCSPKSGHDTVSWYQQALGQGPQFIFQYYEEEERQRGNFPDRFSGHQFPNYSSELNVNALLLGDSALYLCASSLEGRVGQPQHFGDGTRLSIL.

The chain is built from TRBV10-3 and TRBJ1-2; no clear D. The germline V and J ends were trimmed by 8 bases and 0 bases, with 10 bases remaining between them. The CDR3 totals 13 residues. Germline-derived CDR1 and CDR2 are ENHRY and SYGVKD. The CDR3 DNA sequence: TGTGCCATCGTCGAGCAGGCTAACTATGGCTACACCTTC. Translating it yields CAIVEQANYGYTF.

The rearrangement links TRBV30 to TRBJ1-3, with D perhaps TRBD1 (5 bases). This CDR3 contains 16 residues. The germline V gene has CDR1 GTSNPN and CDR2 SVGIG (reference sequence). The V end was cut by 5 bases, the J end by 3 bases, with 20 bases between. CDR3 region: CAWGPEGVWVGNTIYF. CDR3 nucleotides: TGTGCCTGGGGCCCCGAAGGGGTCTGGGTTGGAAACACCATATATTTT.

The gene calls are TRBV18 and TRBJ1-2; D unresolved. The CDR3 runs to 16 residues. Trimming cost V 4 bases and J 4 bases, with 19 bases left between them. The germline V gene has CDR1 KGHSH and CDR2 LQKENI. In DNA form, the CDR3 reads TGTGCCAGCTCACTGGCAATCCAGCGTGGATTCTATGGCTACACCTTC. Translated: CASSLAIQRGFYGYTF.

The chain employs TRBV14 and TRBJ2-1, with D unresolved. Trimming shortened V by 2 bases and J by 6 bases, and 17 bases separated the two germline ends. CDR3 length: 16 amino acids. The germline gives CDR1 SGHDN, CDR2 FVKESK. CDR3 loop: CASSQPRNTRFNEQFF. As DNA, the CDR3 is TGTGCCAGCAGCCAACCTAGAAACACAAGATTCAATGAGCAGTTCTTC. Full variable domain (rest looked up from reference TRBV14 and TRBJ2-1): EAGVTQFPSHSVIEKGQTVTLRCDPISGHDNLYWYRRVMGKEIKFLLHFVKESKQDESGMPNNRFLAERTGGTYSTLKVQPAELEDSGVYFCASSQPRNTRFNEQFFGPGTRLTVL.

This chain uses TRBV2 with TRBJ1-2; D unclear. CDR1 SNHLY and CDR2 FYNNEI come from the germline V gene. V gave up 3 bases and J gave up 1 base, with 6 bases separating them. The CDR3 is made up of 13 amino acids. CDR3 sequence reads: CASSDSGNYGYTF. The CDR3 DNA sequence: TGTGCCAGCAGTGACAGCGGTAACTATGGCTACACCTTC.

This chain links TRBV19 with TRBJ1-5; 7 nucleotides align to TRBD1. The trim removed 6 bases at V and 0 bases at J, leaving 5 bases unmatched. Germline assignment: CDR1 LNHDA and CDR2 SQIVND (reference sequence). The CDR3 contains 15 residues. CDR3 sequence reads: CASSNRQGSNQPQHF. CDR3 in DNA: TGTGCCAGTAGCAATAGACAGGGTAGCAATCAGCCCCAGCATTTT.

With respect to this clone: The identical CDR3 is also encoded by other nucleotide sequences in the sample. The chain uses TRBV7-3 and TRBJ2-2; unclear D gene. V was pared by 3 bases and J by 1 base, with 3 bases between. Germline CDR1 reads SGHTA; CDR2 reads FQGTGA. The CDR3 is 13 residues long. This chain's CDR3 is CASSLRNTGELFF. CDR3 sequence (DNA): TGTGCCAGCAGCTTGAGGAACACCGGGGAGCTGTTTTTT.

V and J are TRBV10-3 and TRBJ1-3; D might be TRBD1 (5 bases). V gave up 10 bases and J gave up 8 bases, with 15 bases separating them. This CDR3 region has 12 residues. Germline V gene lookup returns CDR1 ENHRY and CDR2 SYGVKD. The CDR3 sequence: CATRTTTYTIYF. The CDR3 DNA sequence: TGTGCCACCCGGACAACGACATACACCATATATTTT.

This sequence joins TRBV27 and TRBJ2-1, with a tentative D call TRBD2 (5 bases). CDR3 length: 13 amino acids. Trimming removed 5 bases at V and 8 bases at J, with 13 bases between. The germline V gene has CDR1 MNHEY and CDR2 SMNVEV (reference sequence). The CDR3 DNA sequence: TGTGCCAGCAGTCCCCGGGGTGGGGATGAGCAGTTCTTC. It encodes CASSPRGGDEQFF.

The gene calls are TRBV27 and TRBJ1-5; D is ambiguous. The CDR3 runs 16 residues. Germline loops: CDR1 MNHEY, CDR2 SMNVEV (reference sequence). V was trimmed by 6 bases and J by 5 bases, leaving 20 bases between them. For the CDR3, the DNA is TGTGCCAGCAGCCCCCGTATGAGGGCTAAAGATCAGCCCCAGCATTTT. Translated, it gives CASSPRMRAKDQPQHF.

The V call is TRBV29-1, the J call TRBJ1-2; D is ambiguous. The germline V gene has CDR1 SQVTM and CDR2 ANQGSEA. The V gene lost 4 bases and the J gene lost 2 bases, with 11 bases spanning the gap. The CDR3 totals 13 residues. The CDR3 region has the DNA TGCAGCGTTGGGGCGTCGGGGAACTATGGCTACACCTTC. Protein sequence: CSVGASGNYGYTF.

This clone was seen a single time. CDR3 region: CASTQDSTGYTF. Here the CDR3 DNA reads TGTGCCAGCACCCAGGATTCGACAGGCTACACCTTC. The chain joins TRBV6-5 to TRBJ1-2; D remains ambiguous. This CDR3 has 12 amino acids. In germline, CDR1 is MNHEY, CDR2 SVGAGI. Trimming removed 7 bases from V and 8 bases from J, with 14 bases in between.

The chain couples TRBV7-6 to TRBJ2-7; 12 positions match TRBD1. In germline, CDR1 is SGHVS, CDR2 FNYEAQ. This CDR3 region has 15 residues. The V gene end was trimmed by 5 bases and the J gene end by 6 bases; junction bases not matched to a gene: 8. CDR3 bases: TGTGCCAGCAGCGCAGAGGGGGACAGGGGGCTCGAGCAGTACTTC. It specifies CASSAEGDRGLEQYF.

This clone has only a few counts. V and J are TRBV3-1 (or the pseudogene TRBV3-2) and TRBJ1-1; no clear D. CDR3 length: 14 amino acids. The ends were cut back, 4 bases at V and 3 bases at J, with 12 bases in the middle. In germline, CDR1 is LGHDT, CDR2 YNNKEL (reference sequence). The CDR3 protein is CASSLRGGDTEAFF. Written as DNA, the CDR3 is TGTGCCAGCAGCCTGCGGGGTGGGGACACTGAAGCTTTCTTT.

The J gene is TRBJ1-5, the V gene TRBV7-8, with 10 nucleotides matching TRBD1. With 2 bases clipped from V and 1 base from J, the junction kept 8 bases outside the gene matches. Per germline, CDR1 SGHVS and CDR2 FQNEAQ. The CDR3 runs to 18 residues. The CDR3 DNA reads as TGTGCCAGCAGCTTATCCCCGACAGGGGGCGTAAGCAATCAGCCCCAGCATTTT. This sequence encodes CASSLSPTGGVSNQPQHF.

The chain is built from TRBV20-1 and TRBJ1-1, with 7 positions matching TRBD1. Germline V gene lookup returns CDR1 DFQATT and CDR2 SNEGSKA (reference sequence). Trimming at V came to 3 bases and at J to 4 bases, leaving 8 bases not matched to a gene. The CDR3 covers 14 residues. The CDR3 loop reads CSASPEGAGTEAFF. The CDR3, as DNA: TGCAGTGCTAGTCCGGAGGGGGCAGGCACTGAAGCTTTCTTT.

The rearrangement uses TRBV7-6 and TRBJ2-5, with no clear D. Trimming removed 4 bases at V and 0 bases at J, with 9 bases between. This CDR3 contains 14 residues. The germline gives CDR1 SGHVS, CDR2 FNYEAQ. The CDR3 spells CASSSPVYQETQYF. The DNA of the CDR3 is TGTGCCAGCAGCTCCCCCGTGTACCAAGAGACCCAGTACTTC.

V is TRBV19 and J is TRBJ2-2; no clear D gene. Germline CDR1 reads LNHDA; CDR2 reads SQIVND (reference sequence). This CDR3 contains 15 residues. Trimming cost V 5 bases and J 6 bases, with 16 bases left between them. CDR3 coding DNA: TGTGCCAGTAGTCGGTCTTTCGGGTTGGCCGGGGAGCTGTTTTTT. Amino acids: CASSRSFGLAGELFF.

The chain joins TRBV7-2 to TRBJ2-4; TRBD2 aligns across 8 bases. J was trimmed by 5 bases and V by 6 bases; bases with no gene match: 9. The V gene's germline CDR1 is SGHTA and CDR2 FQGNSA. This CDR3 contains 15 residues. Written as DNA, the CDR3 is TGTGCCAGCAGGGAACGGGGGGGCTCTGAAAACATTCAGTACTTC. Amino acid sequence: CASRERGGSENIQYF.

A few counts support this clone. In DNA form, the CDR3 reads TGTGCCAGCAGCGTAGTTGGCAGGGGGTATGGCTACACCTTC. Protein product: CASSVVGRGYGYTF. The V gene is TRBV9, the J gene TRBJ1-2; TRBD1 aligns across 7 bases. From germline, CDR1 is SGDLS and CDR2 YYNGEE. This CDR3 contains 14 residues. With 0 bases clipped from V and 5 bases from J, the junction kept 4 bases outside the gene matches.

The chain joins TRBV5-1 to TRBJ1-4; TRBD1 aligns across 7 bases. V lost 3 bases, J lost 0 bases, and 11 bases stayed unmatched. Germline V CDR1 and CDR2: SGHRS, YFSETQ. There are 18 residues in the CDR3. DNA of the CDR3: TGCGCCAGCAGCTCCACCATACAGGGGATCACAACTAATGAAAAACTGTTTTTT. This codes for CASSSTIQGITTNEKLFF.

The chain couples TRBV11-2 to TRBJ1-4; a possible D gene is TRBD1 (6 bases). Trimming removed 1 base at V and 5 bases at J, with 14 bases between. CDR1 SGHAT and CDR2 FQNNGV come from the germline V gene. The CDR3 has 16 amino acids. The CDR3 spells CASSLGQGSKNEKLFF. CDR3 DNA sequence: TGTGCCAGCAGCTTAGGCCAGGGGTCAAAAAATGAAAAACTGTTTTTT.

This chain uses TRBV27 with TRBJ1-2; D may be TRBD1 (6 bases). Germline V gene data show CDR1 as MNHEY and CDR2 as SMNVEV (reference sequence). The CDR3 covers 13 residues. The germline V and J ends were trimmed by 0 bases and 7 bases, with 9 bases remaining between them. This CDR3 is CASSLSRQAGYTF. CDR3 bases: TGTGCCAGCAGTTTATCCCGACAGGCTGGCTACACCTTC.

The chain employs TRBV5-1 and TRBJ1-1; tentative D call: TRBD1 (5 bases). Per the germline V gene, CDR1 is SGHRS and CDR2 is YFSETQ. With 4 bases removed from V and 3 bases from J, the gap between germline ends came to 10 bases. The length of the CDR3 is 13 residues. The DNA for the CDR3 is TGCGCCAGCAGCCTCAGGGCGGACACTGAAGCTTTCTTT. As protein: CASSLRADTEAFF.